Described below is a single TCR beta chain sequence and its context. Its matching antigen is unknown. Trimming left V 2 bases short and J 0 bases short, with 19 bases between. This CDR3 spans 18 amino acids. Looked up from germline, CDR1 is MGHRA and CDR2 is YSYEKL. A sample-barcoded 5' primer and a J-beta primer mix were used in a second PCR of roughly 7 to 12 cycles. TCRdb reprocessed the 5' RACE reads with MiXCR, giving one entry per CDR3 protein. The data show 780,000 or so distinct CDR3 sequences, 25% seen once. These data belong to a study of blood T cells in healthy people across ages. Study-wide findings and caveats: Versus aged donors, long-lived donors had higher diversity and more naive CD4+ cells.

These sequences were also reported in another study, on T cells of mothers and their children. That report adds: Over 9.5 million TCR beta CDR3 reads were obtained from each mother, and some 3.2 million from each child. Pairs that are related and pairs that are unrelated have TCR recombination output shaped similarly by thymic selection.

This TCR came from a boy aged 10-17 years in good health. Sequencing was done on a sample of blood. V is TRBV4-1 and J is TRBJ1-1, with D maybe TRBD1 (5 bases). The CDR3 DNA sequence: TGCGCCAGCAGCCAATTCCCCATGGAGACAGCCATGAACACTGAAGCTTTCTTT. It translates to CASSQFPMETAMNTEAFF.